This is a list of T cell receptor beta chains from one sample in a study of blood T cell repertoires in COVID-19. Produced via immunoSEQ multiplex PCR; TCRdb's table is partial and in-frame only. The sample yields approximately 170,000 clones, under 90% seen once. Sequences were obtained from peripheral blood. The receptors come from a woman aged 80 or older with active or convalescent COVID-19. Both conserved end residues are trimmed from each CDR3. Fields, in order: V gene, J gene, CDR3 protein.

V: TRBV3-1/TRBV3-2; J: TRBJ1-2; CDR3: ASSQTGGVNYGYT
V: TRBV28; J: TRBJ1-4; CDR3: ASRGTAPLNEKLF
V: TRBV5-1; J: TRBJ2-7; CDR3: ASSLGPGEQY
V: TRBV6-5; J: TRBJ1-2; CDR3: ASSPTVNYGYT
V: TRBV21-1; J: TRBJ1-5; CDR3: ASSTPLRGDNQPQH
V: TRBV7-8; J: TRBJ1-5; CDR3: ASSPQLGTLGQPQH
V: TRBV19; J: TRBJ2-7; CDR3: ASSIKIGAYEQY
V: TRBV15; J: TRBJ2-1; CDR3: ATSRYPSSGSIYEQF
V: TRBV5-1; J: TRBJ1-2; CDR3: ASGHRGLDYGYT
V: TRBV5-5; J: TRBJ1-2; CDR3: ASSYPGSLNYGYT
V: TRBV18; J: TRBJ2-7; CDR3: ASSLPRTSTNPYEQY
V: TRBV7-6; J: TRBJ2-7; CDR3: ASSLATPTGAPYEQY
V: TRBV7-8; J: TRBJ2-5; CDR3: ASSKSRVGETQY
V: TRBV10-3; J: TRBJ1-1; CDR3: AISFRGSGENTEAF
V: TRBV28; J: TRBJ1-6; CDR3: ASSERHRSSYNSPLH
V: TRBV20-1; J: TRBJ1-1; CDR3: SARWGLEAF
V: TRBV30; J: TRBJ1-1; CDR3: ACEQGATEAF
V: TRBV28; J: TRBJ2-7; CDR3: ASRRQTGTGGTYEQY
V: TRBV19; J: TRBJ2-1; CDR3: ASSGGLPNEQF
V: TRBV3-1/TRBV3-2; J: TRBJ1-1; CDR3: ASSQVLRGTEAF
V: TRBV7-3; J: TRBJ2-1; CDR3: ASSLENGEQF
V: TRBV15; J: TRBJ1-4; CDR3: ATSFHVGGAEKLF
V: TRBV15; J: TRBJ2-7; CDR3: ATSREGPREQY
V: TRBV11-2; J: TRBJ2-5; CDR3: ASSSREREGLGTQY
V: TRBV6-6; J: TRBJ1-3; CDR3: ASSYVRQGAGNTIY
V: TRBV5-4; J: TRBJ2-3; CDR3: ASSLGGRGETDTQY
V: TRBV19; J: TRBJ1-3; CDR3: ASSIIGQARSGNTIY
V: TRBV19; J: TRBJ1-5; CDR3: ASSMQGNQPQH
V: TRBV5-6; J: TRBJ1-4; CDR3: ASSLEEINEKLF
V: TRBV19; J: TRBJ1-1; CDR3: ASSAEPDTEAF
V: TRBV15; J: TRBJ1-4; CDR3: ATSAATNEKLF